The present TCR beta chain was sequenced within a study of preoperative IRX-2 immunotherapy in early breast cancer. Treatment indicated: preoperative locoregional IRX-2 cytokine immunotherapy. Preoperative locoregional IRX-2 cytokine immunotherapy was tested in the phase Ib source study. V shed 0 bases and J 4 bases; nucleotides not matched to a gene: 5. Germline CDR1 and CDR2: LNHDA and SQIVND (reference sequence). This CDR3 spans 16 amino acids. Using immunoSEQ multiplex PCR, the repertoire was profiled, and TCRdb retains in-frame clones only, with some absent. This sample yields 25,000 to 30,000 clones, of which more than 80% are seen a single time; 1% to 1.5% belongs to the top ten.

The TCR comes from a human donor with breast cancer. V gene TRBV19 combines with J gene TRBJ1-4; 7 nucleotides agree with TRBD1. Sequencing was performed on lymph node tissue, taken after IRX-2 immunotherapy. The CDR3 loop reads CASSIDRRQGNEKLFF. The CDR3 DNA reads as TGTGCCAGTAGTATAGACCGAAGACAGGGTAATGAAAAACTGTTTTTT.